The 13 T cell receptor beta chains in this list originate from one sample, sequenced in a study of blood T cell repertoires in COVID-19. Assay used: immunoSEQ multiplex PCR; TCRdb lists only in-frame clones, some missing. Counted here are some 64,000 clones, 84% occurring once; the ten biggest clones make up approximately 16%. Sequences were obtained from peripheral blood. The receptors shown here come from a man aged 60 to 75 with COVID-19, enrolled during active disease.

The chain links TRBV2 to TRBJ1-2, with D perhaps matching TRBD1 (5 bases). The CDR3 runs 13 residues. Trimming left V 6 bases short and J 9 bases short, with 17 bases between. Per the germline V gene, CDR1 is SNHLY and CDR2 is FYNNEI. Here the CDR3 DNA reads TGTGCCAGCAGGACAGTGTCCGTTCTGAGCTACACCTTC. Translated, it gives CASRTVSVLSYTF.

This clone was recorded once. The chain recombines TRBV21-1 with TRBJ1-1. TRBV21-1 is deemed a pseudogene. The CDR3 contains 17 residues. DNA for the CDR3: TGTGCCAGCAGCAAAGAGGGGGGGGCGGAGATGAACACTGAAGCTTTCTTT. This encodes CASSKEGGAEMNTEAFF.

This sequence joins TRBV30 and TRBJ2-1; the D gene is possibly TRBD2 (6 bases). Per germline, CDR1 GTSNPN and CDR2 SVGIG (reference sequence). This CDR3 has 12 amino acids. The V gene lost 2 bases and the J gene lost 9 bases, with 11 bases spanning the gap. CDR3: CAWSRRESEQFF. In nucleotides, the CDR3 is TGTGCCTGGAGTCGGCGGGAAAGTGAGCAGTTCTTC.

The chain carries TRBV24-1 and TRBJ2-1; TRBD1 aligns across 9 bases. In germline, CDR1 is KGHDR, CDR2 SFDVKD. The V and J ends lost 3 bases and 0 bases, in that order; junction bases with no gene match: 5. This CDR3 spans 17 amino acids. The DNA for the CDR3 is TGTGCCACCAGTGATACCCTGACAGGGGGCTCCTACAATGAGCAGTTCTTC. It specifies CATSDTLTGGSYNEQFF.

The chain links TRBV20-1 to TRBJ1-2, with a weak D call TRBD1 (6 bases). CDR1 DFQATT and CDR2 SNEGSKA come from the germline V gene (reference sequence). CDR3 length equals 17 residues. V was shortened by 3 bases and J by 2 bases, with 22 bases between the two germline ends. CDR3 sequence (DNA): TGCAGTGCTAGTGACTTTCTTCAAGCGGGACACAACTATGGCTACACCTTC. Translation gives CSASDFLQAGHNYGYTF.

This clone was seen more than once but under ten times. The genes are TRBV3-1 (or the pseudogene TRBV3-2) and TRBJ1-2; perhaps TRBD1 as D (5 bases). The germline CDR1 and CDR2 sequences are LGHDT and YNNKEL (reference sequence). This CDR3 has 15 amino acids. V was clipped by 3 bases and J by 7 bases, with 18 bases between them. The CDR3 is CASSHAGTPNPGYTF. Here the CDR3 DNA reads TGTGCCAGCAGCCACGCCGGGACTCCCAACCCTGGCTACACCTTC.

The chain has TRBV6-5 and TRBJ2-7, with 9 bases lining up with TRBD1. Germline assignment: CDR1 MNHEY and CDR2 SVGAGI. This CDR3 has 14 amino acids. The junction had 8 bases not matched to a gene; V was cut back by 4 bases and J by 7 bases. The CDR3 coding sequence is TGTGCCAGCAGTTCACGACAGGGGGTCGTGGAGCAGTACTTC. This encodes CASSSRQGVVEQYF.

The genes are TRBV3-1 (or the pseudogene TRBV3-2) and TRBJ1-2; D gene unclear. The germline V gene has CDR1 LGHDT and CDR2 YNNKEL (reference sequence). Deletions cut 3 bases from V and 6 bases from J, with 11 bases between. This CDR3 spans 13 amino acids. The CDR3 nucleotides read TGTGCCAGCAGCCAGAACCTAATGGATGGCTACACCTTC. Amino acids: CASSQNLMDGYTF.

This sequence joins TRBV30 and TRBJ2-5; TRBD2 agrees at 10 bases. The CDR3 has 14 amino acids. V shed 8 bases and J 5 bases; nucleotides not matched to a gene: 11. Germline loops: CDR1 GTSNPN, CDR2 SVGIG (reference sequence). The CDR3 DNA is TGTGCCGGAGATACTAGCGGGAACAGGGAGACCCAGTACTTC. Residues: CAGDTSGNRETQYF.

This clone occurred a few times. This chain uses TRBV15 with TRBJ1-5, with 7 positions matching TRBD1. J lost 4 bases, V lost 1 base, and 7 bases had no gene match. From germline, CDR1 is LNHNV and CDR2 YYDKDF (reference sequence). There are 16 residues in the CDR3. The CDR3 DNA reads TGTGCCACCAGCAGAGGGGACAGTCCGGGGAATCAGCCCCAGCATTTT. Encoded protein: CATSRGDSPGNQPQHF. The variable domain in full, with the rest retrieved from reference TRBV15 and TRBJ1-5, is DAMVIQNPRYQVTQFGKPVTLSCSQTLNHNVMYWYQQKSSQAPKLLFHYYDKDFNNEADTPDNFQSRRPNTSFCFLDIRSPGLGDTAMYLCATSRGDSPGNQPQHFGDGTRLSIL.

This chain links TRBV10-3 with TRBJ2-1; D remains unclear. CDR1 and CDR2 (germline): ENHRY, SYGVKD. This CDR3 has 16 amino acids. The V gene lost 0 bases and the J gene lost 1 base, with 10 bases spanning the gap. Here the CDR3 DNA reads TGTGCCATCAGTGAGTCGAATCGTAGATCCTACAATGAGCAGTTCTTC. It translates to CAISESNRRSYNEQFF.

The chain recombines TRBV5-5 with TRBJ1-2; TRBD1 is a possible D gene (6 bases). The length of the CDR3 is 14 residues. Trimming removed 7 bases from V and 4 bases from J, with 17 bases in between. Germline V gene sequence: CDR1 SGHKS, CDR2 YYEKEE (reference sequence). The CDR3 reads CASYRPGRGYGYTF. The CDR3 DNA reads as TGTGCCAGCTACCGCCCGGGCAGGGGCTATGGCTACACCTTC.

This rearrangement joins TRBV7-2 to TRBJ1-1, with D tentatively TRBD1 (5 bases). The CDR3 is made up of 15 amino acids. In germline, CDR1 is SGHTA, CDR2 FQGNSA. V was shortened by 1 base and J by 1 base, with 10 bases between the two germline ends. The CDR3 DNA is TGTGCCAGCAGCTTAGTTCCAGGGCCGAACACTGAAGCTTTCTTT. Translating it yields CASSLVPGPNTEAFF.